These 23 T cell receptor beta chains were all obtained from the same sample, sequenced in a study of cytomegalovirus exposure and HLA in healthy donors. Use of 60 Vbeta and 13 Jbeta primers characterized the PCR. Assay: immunoSEQ multiplex PCR; the TCRdb copy retains only in-frame clones and omits some. The sample has under 200,000 clones, 84% seen once. Material for sequencing was PBMCs. The receptors come from a man between 18 and 35 years old in good health and CMV-seronegative.

The chain uses TRBV2 and TRBJ1-2; D is perhaps TRBD1 (6 bases). V lost 4 bases and J 8 bases, leaving 20 bases between the germline ends. Germline CDR1 SNHLY, CDR2 FYNNEI. This CDR3 region has 15 residues. CDR3 sequence: CASSVIQGSPGGYTF. In DNA, the CDR3 is TGTGCCAGCAGTGTCATTCAGGGGTCGCCGGGCGGCTACACCTTC.

This clone appeared once. V usage is TRBV5-1 and J usage is TRBJ1-1; TRBD1 might be the D (5 bases). This CDR3 has 13 amino acids. The V gene's germline CDR1 is SGHRS and CDR2 YFSETQ. Between the trimmed V and J ends, which lost 2 bases and 6 bases, there was a span of 11 bases. CDR3 coding DNA: TGCGCCAGCAGCTTTTCGGGAGGGGCTGAAGCTTTCTTT. Its translation is CASSFSGGAEAFF.

V gene TRBV6-6 combines with J gene TRBJ2-2, with TRBD1 matching 10 bases. The CDR3 loop spans 15 amino acids. J was trimmed by 6 bases and V by 0 bases; bases with no gene match: 1. The V gene's germline CDR1 is MNHNY and CDR2 SVGAGI (reference sequence). The CDR3 reads CASSYSGTGAGELFF. In DNA form, the CDR3 reads TGTGCCAGCAGTTACTCCGGGACAGGGGCCGGGGAGCTGTTTTTT.

In this sample, this clone turned up once. The chain recombines TRBV6-5 with TRBJ2-2, with no clear D. Germline V lookup: CDR1 MNHEY, CDR2 SVGAGI. The length of the CDR3 is 12 residues. V was shortened by 2 bases and J by 5 bases, with 3 bases between the two germline ends. The CDR3 here is CASSYQTGELFF. The DNA for the CDR3 is TGTGCCAGCAGTTACCAAACCGGGGAGCTGTTTTTT.

The chain employs TRBV9 and TRBJ1-3, with TRBD1 identical over 9 bases. Germline lookup yields CDR1 SGDLS and CDR2 YYNGEE. V shed 2 bases and J 2 bases; nucleotides not matched to a gene: 8. This CDR3 has 17 amino acids. This CDR3 is CASSVGTGTAPGNTIYF. CDR3 nucleotide sequence: TGTGCCAGCAGCGTGGGGACAGGGACCGCTCCTGGAAACACCATATATTTT.

The chain combines TRBV5-4 with TRBJ2-5, with D possibly matching TRBD2 (5 bases). The CDR3 totals 14 residues. The germline V gene encodes CDR1 SGHNT and CDR2 YYREEE (reference sequence). Between the trimmed V and J ends, which lost 3 bases and 2 bases, there was a span of 11 bases. CDR3 region: CASSSAGNQETQYF. CDR3 DNA sequence: TGTGCCAGCAGCTCGGCCGGGAATCAAGAGACCCAGTACTTC.

The chain uses TRBV7-8 and TRBJ1-2; TRBD1 agrees at 7 bases. The V segment lost 1 base and the J segment 4 bases; nucleotides outside the gene matches: 3. This CDR3 has 14 amino acids. CDR1 is SGHVS, CDR2 FQNEAQ, per germline. CDR3 bases: TGTGCCAGCAGCTTAGTCCCAGGGGGCTATGGCTACACCTTC. Encoded protein: CASSLVPGGYGYTF.

The count of this clone is one. The chain couples TRBV29-1 to TRBJ2-5, with 10 bases aligning to TRBD1. The CDR3 extends over 13 amino acids. Germline CDR1 reads SQVTM; CDR2 reads ANQGSEA. The junction had 5 bases not matched to a gene; V was cut back by 7 bases and J by 3 bases. Here the CDR3 DNA reads TGCAGCGCCAAGGACAGGGGGAAAGAGACCCAGTACTTC. Translation: CSAKDRGKETQYF.

J is TRBJ1-1 and V is TRBV4-1; D perhaps matches TRBD1 (6 bases). CDR3 length: 15 residues. V gave up 4 bases and J gave up 3 bases, with 15 bases separating them. Looked up from germline, CDR1 is MGHRA and CDR2 is YSYEKL. This CDR3 reads CASSLQGGKDTEAFF. CDR3 nucleotide sequence: TGCGCCAGCAGCCTCCAAGGGGGAAAAGACACTGAAGCTTTCTTT.

Only one count was recorded for this clone. The rearrangement links TRBV5-4 to TRBJ2-5; D call uncertain. The J call may be in error: the DNA end matches TRBJ2-7 better. This CDR3 is 11 amino acids long. The germline V gene encodes CDR1 SGHNT and CDR2 YYREEE (reference sequence). CDR3 in amino acids: CASSLGAEQYF. CDR3 DNA sequence: TGTGCCAGCAGCTTGGGAGCCGAGCAGTACTTC.

The V gene is TRBV4-1, the J gene TRBJ1-2; tentatively, D is TRBD1 (5 bases). Germline lookup yields CDR1 MGHRA and CDR2 YSYEKL. The V and J ends lost 0 bases and 1 base respectively, with 18 bases between them. This CDR3 has 18 amino acids. CDR3 DNA: TGCGCCAGCAGCCAAGAGGGGCAAACAGGCGGGGATAACTATGGCTACACCTTC. The encoded protein is CASSQEGQTGGDNYGYTF.

This clone has just one count. The chain employs TRBV12-5 and TRBJ2-1; D is ambiguous. Trimming pared 7 bases from V and 0 bases from J, leaving 19 bases between. This CDR3 has 17 residues. Germline CDR1 is LGHNT and CDR2 is FRNRAP. The CDR3 region has the DNA TGTGCTAGTGCCTCCGCTCTAACGGCTAGCTCCTACAATGAGCAGTTCTTC. It is translated as CASASALTASSYNEQFF.

The chain has TRBV25-1 and TRBJ1-1; D call uncertain. V lost 3 bases, J lost 0 bases, and 11 bases lay in between. The CDR3 is 15 amino acids. Germline CDR1 MGHDK, CDR2 SYGVNS. CDR3 amino acids: CASSESRGMNTEAFF. The DNA of the CDR3 is TGTGCCAGCAGTGAGTCTCGAGGGATGAACACTGAAGCTTTCTTT.

The chain uses TRBV14 and TRBJ1-3; TRBD1 might be the D (5 bases). CDR3 length: 13 amino acids. The V gene lost 9 bases and the J gene lost 0 bases, with 9 bases spanning the gap. Germline V gene lookup returns CDR1 SGHDN and CDR2 FVKESK. The CDR3 DNA reads TGTGCCAGTCGGACACACTCTGGAAACACCATATATTTT. It specifies CASRTHSGNTIYF.

This chain links TRBV28 with TRBJ1-1; possibly TRBD1 for D (5 bases). V lost 8 bases, J lost 5 bases, and 21 bases lay in between. Germline V gene sequence: CDR1 MDHEN, CDR2 SYDVKM. This CDR3 region has 15 residues. The DNA for the CDR3 is TGTGCCAGCCTGGGTGGAGGGGACTTGAGTACTGAAGCTTTCTTT. Its translation: CASLGGGDLSTEAFF.

The chain joins TRBV4-3 to TRBJ2-1, with D maybe TRBD2 (6 bases). The germline gives CDR1 LGHNA, CDR2 YSLEER. Trimming stripped 2 bases from V and 5 bases from J, with 13 bases between. This CDR3 has 15 residues. Here the CDR3 reads CASSQRLVLDNEQFF. The CDR3 DNA reads as TGCGCCAGCAGCCAACGACTAGTGCTAGACAATGAGCAGTTCTTC.

The chain is built from TRBV19 and TRBJ2-7; 9 bases are a match to TRBD1. The CDR3 is made up of 12 amino acids. Germline lookup yields CDR1 LNHDA and CDR2 SQIVND (reference sequence). Trimming cost V 7 bases and J 13 bases; bases outside gene matches: 11. The CDR3 sequence is CASTDSQDRGYF. For the CDR3, the DNA is TGTGCCAGTACCGATTCTCAGGACAGGGGTTACTTC.

The gene calls are TRBV5-1 and TRBJ2-5; 13 nucleotides line up with TRBD2. Germline lookup yields CDR1 SGHRS and CDR2 YFSETQ. After removal of 6 bases from V and 4 bases from J, the junction contained 6 bases not matched to a gene. This CDR3 is 15 amino acids long. In DNA form, the CDR3 reads TGCGCCAGCACCGGGGGACTAGCGGGACCAGAGACCCAGTACTTC. Encoded protein: CASTGGLAGPETQYF.

The chain employs TRBV6-5 and TRBJ2-2, with D tentatively TRBD2 (6 bases). V lost 6 bases and J 2 bases, leaving 10 bases between the germline ends. This CDR3 is built from 14 residues. Germline values: CDR1 MNHEY, CDR2 SVGAGI. The CDR3 here is CASRRDSNTGELFF. CDR3 nucleotide sequence: TGTGCCAGCAGAAGGGACTCTAACACCGGGGAGCTGTTTTTT.

This rearrangement joins TRBV19 to TRBJ2-1, with 10 positions matching TRBD2. The CDR3 consists of 17 residues. Germline V gene data show CDR1 as LNHDA and CDR2 as SQIVND (reference sequence). Trimming at V came to 4 bases and at J to 10 bases, leaving 16 bases not matched to a gene. CDR3 coding DNA: TGTGCCAGTAGTAGAGGGGCCGCTCGACTAGCGGGTGGAGAGCAGTTCTTC. It is translated as CASSRGAARLAGGEQFF.

This chain uses TRBV15 with TRBJ2-3, with TRBD2 matching over 7 bases. The germline V gene encodes CDR1 LNHNV and CDR2 YYDKDF (reference sequence). This CDR3 contains 17 residues. V gave up 3 bases and J gave up 1 base; unmatched junction bases: 10. The CDR3 protein is CATSRGPRGSGTDTQYF. DNA for the CDR3: TGTGCCACCAGCAGGGGGCCGCGGGGGTCTGGCACAGATACGCAGTATTTT.

The V call is TRBV6-5, the J call TRBJ1-3; D is perhaps TRBD1 (6 bases). V was clipped by 5 bases and J by 3 bases, with 11 bases between them. In germline, CDR1 is MNHEY, CDR2 SVGAGI. The CDR3 is 14 amino acids. The CDR3 sequence is CASSRQDRGNTIYF. In DNA form, the CDR3 reads TGTGCCAGCAGTAGACAGGATCGTGGAAACACCATATATTTT.

The chain couples TRBV6-1 to TRBJ2-7, with 7 bases aligning to TRBD1. V shed 4 bases and J 3 bases; nucleotides not matched to a gene: 6. CDR3 length equals 14 residues. Per the germline V gene, CDR1 is MNHNS and CDR2 is SASEGT. CDR3 sequence reads: CASSALGQSYEQYF. In DNA form, the CDR3 reads TGTGCCAGCAGTGCCCTGGGACAGAGCTACGAGCAGTACTTC.